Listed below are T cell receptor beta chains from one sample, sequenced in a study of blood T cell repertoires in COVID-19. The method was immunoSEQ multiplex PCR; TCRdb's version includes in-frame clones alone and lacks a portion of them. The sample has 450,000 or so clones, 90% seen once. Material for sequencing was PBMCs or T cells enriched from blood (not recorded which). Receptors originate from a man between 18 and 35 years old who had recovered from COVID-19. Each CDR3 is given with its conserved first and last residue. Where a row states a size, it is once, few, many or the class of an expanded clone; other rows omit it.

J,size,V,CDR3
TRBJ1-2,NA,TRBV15,CATSSPSFSGQGVGGYTF
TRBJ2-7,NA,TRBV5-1,CASSPSTGQGNYEQYF
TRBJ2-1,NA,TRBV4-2,CASSQDRAGNFDEQFF
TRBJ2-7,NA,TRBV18,CASSPGGGSYEQYF
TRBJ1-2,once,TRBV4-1,CASSQRIRIYGYTF
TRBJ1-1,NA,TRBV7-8,CASSFDRGGTEAFF
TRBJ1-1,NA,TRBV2,CASLRQGVGTEAFF
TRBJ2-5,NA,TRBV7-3,CASSSGQGETQYF
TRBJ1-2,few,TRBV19,CASSLGPGESKVYGYTF
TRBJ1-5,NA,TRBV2,CASSENRGSNQPQHF
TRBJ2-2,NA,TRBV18,CASSPRTGELFF
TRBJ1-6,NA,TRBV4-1,CATKVEGGQTNSPLHF
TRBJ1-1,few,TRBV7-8,CASSRQWAPTEAFF
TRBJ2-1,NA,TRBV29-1,CSVEGLAGVSYNEQFF
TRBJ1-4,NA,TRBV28,CASSFGDRMQEKLFF
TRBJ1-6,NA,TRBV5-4,CASSWDRGQDSPLHF
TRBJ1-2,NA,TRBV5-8,CASSLRGIDYGYTF
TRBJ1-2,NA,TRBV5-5,CASSAGGGNYGYTF
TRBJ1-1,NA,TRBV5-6,CASSSTGGVLGMNTEAFF
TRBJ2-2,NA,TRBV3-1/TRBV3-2,CASSLREGGELFF
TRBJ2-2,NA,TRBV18,CASSPPPGQVDAGELFF
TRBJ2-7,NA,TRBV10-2,CASSTSGGAYEQYF
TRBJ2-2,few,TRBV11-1,CASSWGTANTGELFF
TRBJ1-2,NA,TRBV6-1,CASSEIPPIYGYTF
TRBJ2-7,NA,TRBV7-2,CASSLDVRNAYEQYF
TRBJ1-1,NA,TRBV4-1,CASSQVSSMNTEAFF
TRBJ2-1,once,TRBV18,CASSPPPGLTGEQFF
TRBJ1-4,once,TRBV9,CASSLRVGNEKLFF
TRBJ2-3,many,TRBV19,CASSPGTATDTQYF
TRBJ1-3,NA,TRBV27,CASSLFGPGIAGNTIYF
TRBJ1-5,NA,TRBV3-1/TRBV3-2,CASSQRGSNQPQHF
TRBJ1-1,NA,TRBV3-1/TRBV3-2,CASSQAAGDTEAFF
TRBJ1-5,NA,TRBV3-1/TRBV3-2,CASSGAAGQPQHF
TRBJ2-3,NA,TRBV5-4,CASSLGLAGTDTQYF
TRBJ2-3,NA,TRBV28,CASEPGQGTDTQYF
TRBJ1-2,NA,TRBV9,CASSERWGSNYGYTF
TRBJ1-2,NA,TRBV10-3,CAITDRVDYGYTF
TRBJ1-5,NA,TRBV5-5,CASSAGGSGNQPQHF
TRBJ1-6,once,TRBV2,CASSRDNSYNSPLHF
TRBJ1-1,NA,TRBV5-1,CASSLWSGVDTEAFF
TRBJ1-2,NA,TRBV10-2,CASRDLGQNYGYTF
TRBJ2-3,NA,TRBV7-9,CASSLGLAGAAQYF
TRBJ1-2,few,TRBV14,CASSQDWAGDPNYGYTF
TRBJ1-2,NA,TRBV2,CASKEQGTYGYTF
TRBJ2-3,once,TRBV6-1,CASSERQGLDTQYF
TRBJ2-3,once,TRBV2,CASSENQRDTQYF
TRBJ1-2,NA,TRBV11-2,CASSLEAGGYGYTF
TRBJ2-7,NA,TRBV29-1,CSFWEDTTYEQYF
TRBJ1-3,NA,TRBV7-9,CASIPGQGAGGNTIYF
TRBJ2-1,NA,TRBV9,CASSQTFYGEQFF
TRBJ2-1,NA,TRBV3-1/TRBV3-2,CASSHVATAQPDNEQFF
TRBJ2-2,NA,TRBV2,CASSDRGPGTGELFF
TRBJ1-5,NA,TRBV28,CASSLFPEPQHF
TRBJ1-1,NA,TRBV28,CASSLARQGIANTEAFF